These 15 T cell receptor beta chains originate from one sample sequenced in a study of identical twins. TCRdb recomputed calls from the 5' RACE reads with MiXCR, one row per CDR3 protein. The profile covers some 500,000 distinct CDR3 sequences, with 9.5% to 10% appearing a single time and more than 2.5% taken by the ten largest. The sample also formed part of further work on yellow fever vaccine responses in identical twins.

Source material: PBMCs. Every receptor here comes from a young woman in good health.

This clonotype was observed many times. CDR3: CASTYTLAETQYF. The CDR3 DNA reads TGTGCCAGCACCTATACCCTGGCAGAGACCCAGTACTTC. The J gene is TRBJ2-5, the V gene TRBV12-3 or TRBV12-4; D is ambiguous. This CDR3 is 13 amino acids long. V was clipped by 7 bases and J by 4 bases, with 13 bases between them.

This clonotype was picked up many times. A junction boundary mismatches the germline segment, possibly from a read error. This chain joins TRBV10-3 and TRBJ2-7; 8 nucleotides line up with TRBD1. This CDR3 is 14 amino acids long. Germline lookup yields CDR1 ENHRY and CDR2 SYGVKD. CDR3 coding DNA: TGTGCCATCAGTGACACACTACTGACGGGACAGGCCAACTTC. Its translation is CAISDTLLTGQANF.

V and J are TRBV20-1 and TRBJ1-2, with D hard to call. This CDR3 region has 12 residues. CDR1 and CDR2 (germline): DFQATT, SNEGSKA (reference sequence). In DNA, the CDR3 is TGCAGCCCGGAGGACCGAAACTATGGCTACACCTTC. Its translation: CSPEDRNYGYTF.

The V gene is TRBV29-1, the J gene TRBJ1-2; 9 nucleotides agree with TRBD1. From germline, CDR1 is SQVTM and CDR2 ANQGSEA. Trimming removed 6 bases from V and 5 bases from J; junction bases left unmatched: 10. The CDR3 extends over 14 amino acids. The chain's CDR3 is CSVRGRDRAYGYTF. CDR3 DNA: TGCAGCGTCCGCGGCAGGGACAGGGCGTATGGCTACACCTTC.

In its sample, this clonotype was seen many times. The chain joins TRBV7-9 to TRBJ2-1; the D call may be TRBD1 or TRBD2 (5 bases each). Germline-derived CDR1 and CDR2 are SEHNR and FQNEAQ (reference sequence). V was trimmed by 5 bases and J by 3 bases, leaving 8 bases between them. This CDR3 comprises 13 residues. In nucleotides, the CDR3 is TGTGCCAGCAGCCGGGGCCGCTACAATGAGCAGTTCTTC. Protein product: CASSRGRYNEQFF.

Ten or more counts support this clonotype. The V call is TRBV7-2, the J call TRBJ2-5; TRBD2 might be the D (6 bases). CDR1 and CDR2 from the germline V gene are SGHTA and FQGNSA. The CDR3 contains 16 residues. V dropped 2 bases and J dropped 5 bases, with 18 bases sitting between them. CDR3 coding DNA: TGTGCCAGCAGCTTATTACACGGGGGACCCGGGGAGACCCAGTACTTC. Translation: CASSLLHGGPGETQYF.

V gene TRBV11-1 combines with J gene TRBJ2-1; D not resolved. Between the trimmed V and J ends, which lost 1 base and 8 bases, there was a span of 9 bases. Germline values: CDR1 SGHAT, CDR2 FQDESV (reference sequence). This CDR3 has 13 residues. CDR3 region: CASSLVDSDEQFF. CDR3 coding DNA: TGTGCCAGCAGCTTAGTAGACTCCGATGAGCAGTTCTTC.

This chain joins TRBV29-1 and TRBJ2-7; possible D gene TRBD1, 5 bases. The CDR3 extends over 13 amino acids. Germline assignment: CDR1 SQVTM and CDR2 ANQGSEA. Trimming removed 1 base at V and 3 bases at J, with 10 bases between. The CDR3 protein is CSVEGGRDYEQYF. DNA of the CDR3: TGCAGCGTTGAAGGAGGCAGGGACTACGAGCAGTACTTC.

Only a few counts were recorded for this clonotype. Here the CDR3 reads CASSLVGEYNEQFF. DNA for the CDR3: TGTGCCAGCAGCTTGGTAGGGGAATACAATGAGCAGTTCTTC. The V gene is TRBV5-6, the J gene TRBJ2-1; D is perhaps TRBD1 (5 bases). CDR3 length: 14 amino acids. Trimming pared 0 bases from V and 4 bases from J, leaving 8 bases between. Germline V gene lookup returns CDR1 SGHDT and CDR2 YYEEEE.

The table lists this clonotype with a few counts. The J gene is TRBJ2-3, the V gene TRBV20-1; no reliable D call. CDR1 and CDR2 from the germline V gene are DFQATT and SNEGSKA (reference sequence). The ends were cut back, 0 bases at V and 4 bases at J, with 17 bases in the middle. The CDR3 spans 16 residues. CDR3 loop: CSARDPKTGASDTQYF. CDR3 nucleotides: TGCAGTGCTAGAGATCCGAAGACCGGAGCTTCAGATACGCAGTATTTT.

The V and J genes are TRBV12-3 or TRBV12-4 and TRBJ2-7; 8 bases line up with TRBD1. The CDR3 spans 15 residues. V shed 4 bases and J 4 bases; nucleotides not matched to a gene: 9. CDR3 DNA sequence: TGTGCCAGCAGTTCGAGGTCAGGGGGCGTATACGAGCAGTACTTC. Amino acid sequence: CASSSRSGGVYEQYF.

V gene TRBV7-9 combines with J gene TRBJ2-3, with D tentatively TRBD2 (6 bases). CDR1 and CDR2 from the germline V gene are SEHNR and FQNEAQ (reference sequence). The CDR3 contains 16 residues. Trimming left V 5 bases short and J 1 base short, with 16 bases between. The CDR3 region has the DNA TGTGCCAGCAGCACAGCCCGGGGGTGGGGCACAGATACGCAGTATTTT. Protein product: CASSTARGWGTDTQYF.

In its sample, this clonotype was seen a few times. This CDR3 is CASISRLSGREAKNIQYF. In DNA, the CDR3 is TGTGCCAGCATTTCCCGCCTTAGCGGGAGGGAAGCCAAAAACATTCAGTACTTC. The gene calls are TRBV6-2 or TRBV6-3 and TRBJ2-4, with 11 bases that match TRBD2. V trimming: 7 bases; J trimming: 0 bases; junction bases outside the gene matches: 11. The CDR3 extends over 18 amino acids. Germline CDR1 and CDR2: MNHEY and SVGEGT.

This clonotype was observed many times. The gene calls are TRBV20-1 and TRBJ2-5; the D gene could be TRBD1 or TRBD2 (5 bases each). The CDR3 has 13 amino acids. V dropped 5 bases and J dropped 2 bases, with 12 bases sitting between them. Germline CDR1 is DFQATT and CDR2 is SNEGSKA (reference sequence). Written as DNA, the CDR3 is TGCAGTGCTCTTAGGGACGGGCAAGAGACCCAGTACTTC. This codes for CSALRDGQETQYF.

The CDR3 nucleotides read TGTGCCAGCAGCATCCAGGTCTCGGATACGCAGTATTTT. Amino acids: CASSIQVSDTQYF. This chain uses TRBV9 with TRBJ2-3; D is undetermined. V lost 4 bases to trimming and J lost 6 bases, with 12 bases between them. CDR3 size: 13 residues. Germline V gene sequence: CDR1 SGDLS, CDR2 YYNGEE.